These 15 T cell receptor beta chains originate from one sample sequenced in a study of blood T cell repertoires in COVID-19. Clones were sequenced by immunoSEQ multiplex PCR, and TCRdb holds only the in-frame ones, with some missing. The data show 150,000 to 200,000 clones, over 80% seen once. Sequencing input: PBMCs or T cells enriched from blood (not recorded which). These receptors originate from a woman aged 55-75 years who had recovered from COVID-19.

The chain couples TRBV5-1 to TRBJ2-5, with a tentative D call TRBD1 (6 bases). The ends were cut back, 1 base at V and 3 bases at J, with 13 bases in the middle. CDR1 is SGHRS, CDR2 YFSETQ, per germline. The CDR3 sequence is 15 residues long. The CDR3 region is CASSLSGTREETQYF. In DNA form, the CDR3 reads TGCGCCAGCAGCTTGTCCGGGACACGAGAAGAGACCCAGTACTTC.

The V gene is TRBV15, the J gene TRBJ2-1, with 7 nucleotides matching TRBD2. This CDR3 is built from 16 residues. Germline V CDR1 and CDR2: LNHNV, YYDKDF (reference sequence). V was pared by 0 bases and J by 7 bases, with 9 bases of the junction left unmatched. The DNA of the CDR3 is TGTGCCACCAGCAGAGATGGGGCGGGAGTACGTAATGAGCAGTTCTTC. The encoded protein is CATSRDGAGVRNEQFF.

This rearrangement joins TRBV4-1 to TRBJ2-1, with D possibly matching TRBD1 (7 bases). With 0 bases removed from V and 10 bases from J, the gap between germline ends came to 19 bases. The CDR3 sequence is 16 residues long. Germline loops: CDR1 MGHRA, CDR2 YSYEKL. In DNA form, the CDR3 reads TGCGCCAGCAGCCAAGATCCCAGGGGGGTCGTAGGAGAGCAGTTCTTC. Its translation: CASSQDPRGVVGEQFF.

The chain is built from TRBV5-1 and TRBJ2-2; a possible D gene is TRBD1 (5 bases). The V and J ends lost 6 bases and 7 bases respectively, with 16 bases between them. This CDR3 has 14 amino acids. Germline V gives CDR1 SGHRS, CDR2 YFSETQ. CDR3 in DNA: TGCGCCAGCACTCCAGGGTCTTCGGGCGGGGAGCTGTTTTTT. Its translation: CASTPGSSGGELFF.

The V and J genes are TRBV6-5 and TRBJ1-1; D possibly corresponds to TRBD1 (5 bases). Germline-derived CDR1 and CDR2 are MNHEY and SVGAGI. The CDR3 is 11 amino acids. The V end lost 7 bases, the J end lost 6 bases, and 9 bases lay between the germline ends. The CDR3 reads CASIRGAEAFF. CDR3 bases: TGTGCCAGCATAAGGGGTGCTGAAGCTTTCTTT.

This clone has just one count. The rearrangement joins TRBV4-1 to TRBJ1-2; 10 bases are a match to TRBD1. This CDR3 has 15 amino acids. V shed 3 bases and J 2 bases; nucleotides not matched to a gene: 3. Looked up from germline, CDR1 is MGHRA and CDR2 is YSYEKL. The CDR3 bases are TGCGCCAGCAGCCACCCGACAGGGGGCAACTATGGCTACACCTTC. Its protein is CASSHPTGGNYGYTF.

The chain combines TRBV7-6 with TRBJ2-3; 12 bases are a match to TRBD2. The CDR3 is 17 amino acids. V shed 5 bases and J 2 bases; nucleotides not matched to a gene: 8. Germline-derived CDR1 and CDR2 are SGHVS and FNYEAQ. CDR3 nucleotide sequence: TGTGCCAGCAGCACACACCGGACTAGCGGGGCCACAGATACGCAGTATTTT. This sequence encodes CASSTHRTSGATDTQYF. The full variable domain, in which reference TRBV7-6 and TRBJ2-3 provide the parts outside the CDR3, is GAGVSQSPRYKVTKRGQDVALRCDPISGHVSLYWYRQALGQGPEFLTYFNYEAQQDKSGLPNDRFSAERPEGSISTLTIQRTEQRDSAMYRCASSTHRTSGATDTQYFGPGTRLTVL.

This rearrangement joins TRBV29-1 to TRBJ1-1, with D perhaps TRBD1 (6 bases). Germline assignment: CDR1 SQVTM and CDR2 ANQGSEA. The CDR3 consists of 14 residues. The germline V and J ends were trimmed by 7 bases and 1 base, with 16 bases remaining between them. CDR3 sequence reads: CSALSGARNTEAFF. The DNA for the CDR3 is TGCAGCGCCTTGTCAGGGGCACGGAACACTGAAGCTTTCTTT.

The chain links TRBV30 to TRBJ2-7; D might be TRBD1 (6 bases). The CDR3 contains 12 residues. Germline V gene data show CDR1 as GTSNPN and CDR2 as SVGIG (reference sequence). Trimming took 3 bases from V and 6 from J, leaving 12 bases between them. The CDR3 sequence: CAWSTSGAEQYF. The DNA for the CDR3 is TGTGCCTGGAGCACCTCAGGGGCCGAGCAGTACTTC.

CDR3: CAISSAARGAGILDTQYF. Here the CDR3 DNA reads TGTGCCATCAGTTCCGCCGCTAGAGGAGCGGGGATATTAGATACGCAGTATTTT. The genes are TRBV10-3 and TRBJ2-3; 7 positions agree with TRBD2. This CDR3 is built from 18 residues. After removal of 5 bases from V and 5 bases from J, the junction contained 19 bases not matched to a gene. Germline CDR1 is ENHRY and CDR2 is SYGVKD.

V gene TRBV15 combines with J gene TRBJ1-2; D perhaps matches TRBD1 (6 bases). Trimming removed 0 bases at V and 7 bases at J, with 18 bases between. Germline V lookup: CDR1 LNHNV, CDR2 YYDKDF (reference sequence). The CDR3 is 16 amino acids. In DNA form, the CDR3 reads TGTGCCACCAGCAGAGATCAGGTCAGGGGTGGTTCTGGCTACACCTTC. Translation: CATSRDQVRGGSGYTF. Combining the CDR3 with reference TRBV15 and TRBJ1-2 gives the whole variable domain DAMVIQNPRYQVTQFGKPVTLSCSQTLNHNVMYWYQQKSSQAPKLLFHYYDKDFNNEADTPDNFQSRRPNTSFCFLDIRSPGLGDTAMYLCATSRDQVRGGSGYTFGSGTRLTVV.

This clone was seen only a few times. The chain combines TRBV5-4 with TRBJ1-1, with D possibly matching TRBD1 (6 bases). This CDR3 spans 14 amino acids. Deletions cut 2 bases from V and 1 base from J, with 9 bases between. Germline V lookup: CDR1 SGHNT, CDR2 YYREEE (reference sequence). In nucleotides, the CDR3 is TGTGCCAGCAGCTTTAAGGACAGGAACACTGAAGCTTTCTTT. This sequence encodes CASSFKDRNTEAFF.

The chain uses TRBV5-1 and TRBJ1-4; a possible D gene is TRBD1 (5 bases). Germline V gene sequence: CDR1 SGHRS, CDR2 YFSETQ. The CDR3 covers 14 residues. V shed 3 bases and J shed 8 bases, with 14 bases lying between them. The CDR3 loop reads CASSSEGSGEKLFF. CDR3 nucleotides: TGCGCCAGCAGCTCGGAGGGGTCCGGGGAAAAACTGTTTTTT.

This chain links TRBV5-4 with TRBJ1-4, with 7 nucleotides matching TRBD1. After removal of 0 bases from V and 7 bases from J, the junction contained 6 bases not matched to a gene. Germline V gene lookup returns CDR1 SGHNT and CDR2 YYREEE (reference sequence). There are 15 residues in the CDR3. The CDR3 bases are TGTGCCAGCAGCTTGGCCGGAGGGGGCGGTGAAAAACTGTTTTTT. It translates to CASSLAGGGGEKLFF.

Here the CDR3 reads CASSPWTGENINEQFF. CDR3 DNA sequence: TGTGCCAGCTCACCCTGGACAGGGGAGAATATCAATGAGCAGTTCTTC. The rearrangement joins TRBV18 to TRBJ2-1; 9 positions agree with TRBD1. The CDR3 spans 16 residues. Trimming cost V 3 bases and J 6 bases; bases outside gene matches: 9. Germline CDR1 reads KGHSH; CDR2 reads LQKENI.